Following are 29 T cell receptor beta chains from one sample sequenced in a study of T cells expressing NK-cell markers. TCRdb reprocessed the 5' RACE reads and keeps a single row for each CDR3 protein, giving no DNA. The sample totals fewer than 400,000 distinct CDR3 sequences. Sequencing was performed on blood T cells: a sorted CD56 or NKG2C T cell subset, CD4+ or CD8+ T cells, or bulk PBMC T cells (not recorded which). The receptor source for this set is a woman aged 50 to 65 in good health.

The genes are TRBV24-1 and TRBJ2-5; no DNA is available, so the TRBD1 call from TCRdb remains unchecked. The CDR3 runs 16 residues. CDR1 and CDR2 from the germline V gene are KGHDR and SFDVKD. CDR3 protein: CATSPRQGRNQETQYF.

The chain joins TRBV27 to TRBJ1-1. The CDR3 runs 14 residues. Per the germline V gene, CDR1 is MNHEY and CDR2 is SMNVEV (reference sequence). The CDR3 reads CASSLSEGYTEAFF.

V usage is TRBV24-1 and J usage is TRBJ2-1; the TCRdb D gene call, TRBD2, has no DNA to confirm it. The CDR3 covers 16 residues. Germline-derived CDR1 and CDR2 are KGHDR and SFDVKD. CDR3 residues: CATSEFSGVSYNEQFF.

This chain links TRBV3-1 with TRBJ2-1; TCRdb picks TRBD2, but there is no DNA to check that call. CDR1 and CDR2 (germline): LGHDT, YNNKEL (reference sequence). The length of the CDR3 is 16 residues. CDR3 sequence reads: CASSQGTRTLLDEQFF.

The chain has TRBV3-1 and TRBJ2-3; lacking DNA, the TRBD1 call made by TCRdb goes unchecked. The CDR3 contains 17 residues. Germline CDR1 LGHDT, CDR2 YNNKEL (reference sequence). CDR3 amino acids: CASSQGASGWGTDTQYF.

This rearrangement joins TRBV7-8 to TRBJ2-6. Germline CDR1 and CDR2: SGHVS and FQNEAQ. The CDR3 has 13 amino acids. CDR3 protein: CACTWLGANVLTF. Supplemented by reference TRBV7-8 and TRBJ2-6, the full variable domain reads GAGVSQSPRYKVAKRGQDVALRCDPISGHVSLFWYQQALGQGPEFLTYFQNEAQLDKSGLPSDRFFAERPEGSVSTLKIQRTQQEDSAVYLCACTWLGANVLTFGAGSRLTVL.

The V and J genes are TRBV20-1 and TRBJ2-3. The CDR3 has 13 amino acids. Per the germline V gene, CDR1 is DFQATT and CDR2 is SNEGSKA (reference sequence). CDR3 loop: CSAEGVGTDTQYF.

CDR3 residues: CATSDPGLGRYDEQFF. V usage is TRBV24-1 and J usage is TRBJ2-1; TCRdb proposes TRBD2, but this gene call is untestable without DNA. Looked up from germline, CDR1 is KGHDR and CDR2 is SFDVKD. The CDR3 has 16 amino acids.

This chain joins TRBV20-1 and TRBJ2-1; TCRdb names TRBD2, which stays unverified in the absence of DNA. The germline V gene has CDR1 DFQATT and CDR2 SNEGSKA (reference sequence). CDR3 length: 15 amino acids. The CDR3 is CSASFPSGLYNEQFF.

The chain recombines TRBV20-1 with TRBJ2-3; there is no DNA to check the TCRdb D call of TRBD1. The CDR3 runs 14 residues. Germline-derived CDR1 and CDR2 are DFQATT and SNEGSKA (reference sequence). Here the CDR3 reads CSAKQGAGPDTQYF.

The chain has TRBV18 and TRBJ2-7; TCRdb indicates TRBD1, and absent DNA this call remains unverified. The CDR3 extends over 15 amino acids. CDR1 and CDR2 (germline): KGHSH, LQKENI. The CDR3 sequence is CASSLQGDRGYEQYF.

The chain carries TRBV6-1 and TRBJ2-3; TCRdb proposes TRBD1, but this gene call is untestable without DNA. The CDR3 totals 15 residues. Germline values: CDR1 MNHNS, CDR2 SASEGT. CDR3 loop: CASSATGAITDTQYF.

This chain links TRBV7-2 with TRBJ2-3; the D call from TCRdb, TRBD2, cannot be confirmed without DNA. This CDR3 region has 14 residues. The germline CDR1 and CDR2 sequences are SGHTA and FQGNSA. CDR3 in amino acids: CASSLVLAEGTQYF. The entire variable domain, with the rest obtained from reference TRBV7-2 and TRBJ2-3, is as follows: GAGVSQSPSNKVTEKGKDVELRCDPISGHTALYWYRQSLGQGLEFLIYFQGNSAPDKSGLPSDRFSAERTGGSVSTLTIQRTQQEDSAVYLCASSLVLAEGTQYFGPGTRLTVL.

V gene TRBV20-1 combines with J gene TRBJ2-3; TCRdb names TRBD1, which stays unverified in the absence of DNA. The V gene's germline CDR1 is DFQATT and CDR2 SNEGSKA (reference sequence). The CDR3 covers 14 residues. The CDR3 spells CSPDMAGVMDTQYF.

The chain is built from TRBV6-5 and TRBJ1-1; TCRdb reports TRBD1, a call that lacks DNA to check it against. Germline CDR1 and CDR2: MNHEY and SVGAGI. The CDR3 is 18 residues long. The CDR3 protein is CASSYSPGQLNSNTEAFF.

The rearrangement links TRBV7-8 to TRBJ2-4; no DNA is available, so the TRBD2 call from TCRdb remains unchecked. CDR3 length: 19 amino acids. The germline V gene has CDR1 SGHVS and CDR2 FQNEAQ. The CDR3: CASSLEALADGLAKNIQYF.

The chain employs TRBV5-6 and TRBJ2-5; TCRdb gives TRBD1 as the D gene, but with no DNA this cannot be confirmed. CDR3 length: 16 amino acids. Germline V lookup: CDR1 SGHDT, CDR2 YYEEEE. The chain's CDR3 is CASSLEGRGLVETQYF.

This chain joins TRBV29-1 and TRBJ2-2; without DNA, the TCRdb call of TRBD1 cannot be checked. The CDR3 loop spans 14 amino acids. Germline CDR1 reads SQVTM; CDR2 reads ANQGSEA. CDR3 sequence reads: CSVEGGAVTGELFF.

The CDR3 reads CASSARTGGEEKLFF. This chain joins TRBV28 and TRBJ1-4; TCRdb proposes TRBD1, but this gene call is untestable without DNA. Germline loops: CDR1 MDHEN, CDR2 SYDVKM. CDR3 size: 15 residues. The complete variable domain, with remaining parts taken from reference TRBV28 and TRBJ1-4, reads DVKVTQSSRYLVKRTGEKVFLECVQDMDHENMFWYRQDPGLGLRLIYFSYDVKMKEKGDIPEGYSVSREKKERFSLILESASTNQTSMYLCASSARTGGEEKLFFGSGTQLSVL.

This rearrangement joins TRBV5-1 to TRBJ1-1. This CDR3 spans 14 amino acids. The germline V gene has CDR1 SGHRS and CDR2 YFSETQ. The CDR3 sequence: CASSQIFGSSEAFF.

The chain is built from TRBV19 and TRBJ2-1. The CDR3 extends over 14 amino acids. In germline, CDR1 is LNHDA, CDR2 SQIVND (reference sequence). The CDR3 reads CASSMSFSYNEQFF.

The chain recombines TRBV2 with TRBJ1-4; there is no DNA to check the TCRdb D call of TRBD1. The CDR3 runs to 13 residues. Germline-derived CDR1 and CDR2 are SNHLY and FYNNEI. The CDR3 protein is CASRGPTNEKLFF. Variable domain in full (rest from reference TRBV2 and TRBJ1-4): EPEVTQTPSHQVTQMGQEVILRCVPISNHLYFYWYRQILGQKVEFLVSFYNNEISEKSEIFDDQFSVERPDGSNFTLKIRSTKLEDSAMYFCASRGPTNEKLFFGSGTQLSVL.

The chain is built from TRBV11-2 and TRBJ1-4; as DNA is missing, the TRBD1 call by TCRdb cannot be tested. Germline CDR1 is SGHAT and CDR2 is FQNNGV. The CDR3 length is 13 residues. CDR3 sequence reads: CASSLRGFGGLFF.

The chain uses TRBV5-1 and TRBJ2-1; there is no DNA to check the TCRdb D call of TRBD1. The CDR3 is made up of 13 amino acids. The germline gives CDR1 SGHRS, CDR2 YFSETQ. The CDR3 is CASSAQGYNEQFF. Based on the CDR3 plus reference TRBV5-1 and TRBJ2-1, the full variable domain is KAGVTQTPRYLIKTRGQQVTLSCSPISGHRSVSWYQQTPGQGLQFLFEYFSETQRNKGNFPGRFSGRQFSNSRSEMNVSTLELGDSALYLCASSAQGYNEQFFGPGTRLTVL.

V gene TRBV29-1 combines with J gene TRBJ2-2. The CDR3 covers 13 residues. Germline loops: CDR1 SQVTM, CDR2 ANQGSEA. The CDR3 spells CSVRTLDTGELFF.

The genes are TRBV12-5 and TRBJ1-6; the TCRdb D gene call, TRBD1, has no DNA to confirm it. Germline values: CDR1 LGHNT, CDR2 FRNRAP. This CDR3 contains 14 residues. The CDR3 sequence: CASGLGDRTSPLHF.

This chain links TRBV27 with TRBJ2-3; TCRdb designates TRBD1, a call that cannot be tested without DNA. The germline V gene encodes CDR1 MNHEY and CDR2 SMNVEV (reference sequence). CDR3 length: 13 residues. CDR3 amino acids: CASRDRGTDTQYF.

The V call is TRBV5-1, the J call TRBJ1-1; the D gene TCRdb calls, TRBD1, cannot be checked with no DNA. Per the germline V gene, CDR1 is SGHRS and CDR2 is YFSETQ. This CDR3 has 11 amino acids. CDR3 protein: CASSNRREAFF.

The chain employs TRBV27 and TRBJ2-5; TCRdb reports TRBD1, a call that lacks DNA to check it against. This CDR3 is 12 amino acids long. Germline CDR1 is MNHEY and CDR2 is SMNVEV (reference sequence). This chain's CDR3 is CASSLRGATQYF.